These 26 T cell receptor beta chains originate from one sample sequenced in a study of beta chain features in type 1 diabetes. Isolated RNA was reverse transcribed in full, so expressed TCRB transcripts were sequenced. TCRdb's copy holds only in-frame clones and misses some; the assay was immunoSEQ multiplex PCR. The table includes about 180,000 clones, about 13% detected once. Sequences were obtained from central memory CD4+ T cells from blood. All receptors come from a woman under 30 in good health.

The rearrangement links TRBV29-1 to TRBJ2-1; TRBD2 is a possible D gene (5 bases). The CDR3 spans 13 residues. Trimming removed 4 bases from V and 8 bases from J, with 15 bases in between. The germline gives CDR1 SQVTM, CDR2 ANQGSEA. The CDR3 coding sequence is TGCAGCGTTGCGGGAATCAATGGCTATGAGCAGTTCTTC. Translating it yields CSVAGINGYEQFF.

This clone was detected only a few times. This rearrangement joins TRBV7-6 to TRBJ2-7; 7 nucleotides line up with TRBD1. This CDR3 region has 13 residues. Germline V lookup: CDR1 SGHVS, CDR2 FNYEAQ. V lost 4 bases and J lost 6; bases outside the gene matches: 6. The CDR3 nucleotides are TGTGCCAGCAGCTCGACCTGGACAGGCGAGCAGTACTTC. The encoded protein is CASSSTWTGEQYF.

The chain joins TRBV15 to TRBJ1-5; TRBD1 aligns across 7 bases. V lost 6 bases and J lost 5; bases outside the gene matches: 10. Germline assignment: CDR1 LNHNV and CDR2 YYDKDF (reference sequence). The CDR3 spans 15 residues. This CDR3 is CATSRRGQTHQPQHF. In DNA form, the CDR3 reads TGTGCCACCAGTCGTAGGGGACAGACTCATCAGCCCCAGCATTTT.

The CDR3, as DNA: TGTGCCTGGAGTCGGGGGTTTCAGGAGACCCAGTACTTC. Translated: CAWSRGFQETQYF. The V call is TRBV30, the J call TRBJ2-5; maybe TRBD2 (6 bases). Germline-derived CDR1 and CDR2 are GTSNPN and SVGIG (reference sequence). Trimming cost V 2 bases and J 5 bases, with 12 bases left between them. The CDR3 is 13 residues long.

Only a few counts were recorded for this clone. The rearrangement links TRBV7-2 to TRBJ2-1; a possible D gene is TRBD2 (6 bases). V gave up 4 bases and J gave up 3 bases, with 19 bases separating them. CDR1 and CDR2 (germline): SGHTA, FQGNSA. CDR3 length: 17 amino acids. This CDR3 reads CASSSRRWTNIYNEQFF. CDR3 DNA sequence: TGTGCCAGCAGCTCCAGGCGATGGACTAACATCTACAATGAGCAGTTCTTC.

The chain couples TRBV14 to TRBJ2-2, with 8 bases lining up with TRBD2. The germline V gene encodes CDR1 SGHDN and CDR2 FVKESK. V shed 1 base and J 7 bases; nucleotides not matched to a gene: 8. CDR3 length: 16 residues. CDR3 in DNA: TGTGCCAGCAGCCAAGTGGTAATAGCGGGAAACGGGGAGCTGTTTTTT. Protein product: CASSQVVIAGNGELFF. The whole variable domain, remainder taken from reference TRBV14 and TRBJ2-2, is EAGVTQFPSHSVIEKGQTVTLRCDPISGHDNLYWYRRVMGKEIKFLLHFVKESKQDESGMPNNRFLAERTGGTYSTLKVQPAELEDSGVYFCASSQVVIAGNGELFFGEGSRLTVL.

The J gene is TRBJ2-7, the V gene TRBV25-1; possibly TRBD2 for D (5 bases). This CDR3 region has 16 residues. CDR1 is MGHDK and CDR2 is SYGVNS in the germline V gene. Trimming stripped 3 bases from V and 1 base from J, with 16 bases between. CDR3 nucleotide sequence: TGTGCCAGCAGTGATATCCTGGGATCGGGGTCCTACGAGCAGTACTTC. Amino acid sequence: CASSDILGSGSYEQYF.

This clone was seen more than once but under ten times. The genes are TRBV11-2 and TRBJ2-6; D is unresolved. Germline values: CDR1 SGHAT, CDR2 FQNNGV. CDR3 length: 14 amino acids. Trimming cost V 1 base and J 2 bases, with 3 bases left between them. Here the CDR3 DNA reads TGTGCCAGCAGCTTAGCAGCTGGGGCCAACGTCCTGACTTTC. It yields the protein CASSLAAGANVLTF.

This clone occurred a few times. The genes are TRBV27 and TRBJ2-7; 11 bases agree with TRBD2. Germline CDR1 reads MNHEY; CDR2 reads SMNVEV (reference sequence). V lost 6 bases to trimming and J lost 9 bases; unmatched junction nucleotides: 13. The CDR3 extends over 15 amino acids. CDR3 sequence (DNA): TGTGCCAGCAGGAGGGGACTAGCGGACCCCAATGTGCAGTACTTC. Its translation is CASRRGLADPNVQYF.

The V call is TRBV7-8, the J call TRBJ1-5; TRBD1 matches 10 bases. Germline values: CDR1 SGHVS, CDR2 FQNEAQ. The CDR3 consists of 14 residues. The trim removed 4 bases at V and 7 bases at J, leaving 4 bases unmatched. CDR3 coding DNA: TGTGCCAGCAGCTCGGACAGGGGGATACAGCCCCAGCATTTT. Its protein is CASSSDRGIQPQHF.

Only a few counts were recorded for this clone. The CDR3 protein is CASRPAIAGEETQYF. In DNA, the CDR3 is TGTGCCAGCAGACCTGCTATAGCGGGGGAAGAGACCCAGTACTTC. The V call is TRBV28, the J call TRBJ2-5; TRBD2 matches 9 bases. J gave up 3 bases and V 6 bases, and 8 bases lay outside the gene matches. Germline V CDR1 and CDR2: MDHEN, SYDVKM. The CDR3 has 15 residues.

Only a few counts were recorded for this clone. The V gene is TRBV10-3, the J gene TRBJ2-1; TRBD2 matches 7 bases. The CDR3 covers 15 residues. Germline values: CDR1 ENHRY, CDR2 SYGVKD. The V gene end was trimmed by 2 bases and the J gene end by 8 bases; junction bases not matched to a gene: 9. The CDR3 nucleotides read TGTGCCATCAGTGAGACTAGGGGAGGGGTGCATGAGCAGTTCTTC. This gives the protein CAISETRGGVHEQFF.

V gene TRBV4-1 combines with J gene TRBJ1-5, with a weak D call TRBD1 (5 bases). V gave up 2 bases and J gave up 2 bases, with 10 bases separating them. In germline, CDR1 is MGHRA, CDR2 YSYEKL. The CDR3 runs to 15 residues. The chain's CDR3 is CASSQLGLGNQPQHF. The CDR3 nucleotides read TGCGCCAGCAGCCAACTGGGACTGGGCAATCAGCCCCAGCATTTT.

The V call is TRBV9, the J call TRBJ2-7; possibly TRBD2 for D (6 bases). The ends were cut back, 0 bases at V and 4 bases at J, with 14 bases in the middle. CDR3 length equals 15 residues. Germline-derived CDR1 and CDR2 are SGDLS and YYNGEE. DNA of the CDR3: TGTGCCAGCAGCGTAGTACCCGGGAGTCAGTACGAGCAGTACTTC. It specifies CASSVVPGSQYEQYF. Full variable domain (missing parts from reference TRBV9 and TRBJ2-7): DSGVTQTPKHLITATGQRVTLRCSPRSGDLSVYWYQQSLDQGLQFLIQYYNGEERAKGNILERFSAQQFPDLHSELNLSSLELGDSALYFCASSVVPGSQYEQYFGPGTRLTVT.

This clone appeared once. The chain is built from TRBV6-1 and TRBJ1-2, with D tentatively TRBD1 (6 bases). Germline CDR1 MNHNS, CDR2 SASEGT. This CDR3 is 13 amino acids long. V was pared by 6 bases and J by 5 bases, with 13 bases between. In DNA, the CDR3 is TGTGCCAGCAGCCCCAGGGGTCCGTATGGCTACACCTTC. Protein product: CASSPRGPYGYTF.

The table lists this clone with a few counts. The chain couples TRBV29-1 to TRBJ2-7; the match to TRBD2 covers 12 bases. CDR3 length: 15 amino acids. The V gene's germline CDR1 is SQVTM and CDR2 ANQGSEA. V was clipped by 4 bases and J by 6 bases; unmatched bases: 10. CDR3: CSVVAGLAGLGEQYF. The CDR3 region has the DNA TGCAGCGTTGTAGCCGGACTAGCGGGACTAGGCGAGCAGTACTTC.

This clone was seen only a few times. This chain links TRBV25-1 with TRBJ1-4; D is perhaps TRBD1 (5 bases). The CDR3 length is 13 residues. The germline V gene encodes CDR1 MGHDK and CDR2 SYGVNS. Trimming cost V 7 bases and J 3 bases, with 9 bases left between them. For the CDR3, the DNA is TGTGCCAGCAAGGGGCTCTCTAATGAAAAACTGTTTTTT. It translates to CASKGLSNEKLFF.

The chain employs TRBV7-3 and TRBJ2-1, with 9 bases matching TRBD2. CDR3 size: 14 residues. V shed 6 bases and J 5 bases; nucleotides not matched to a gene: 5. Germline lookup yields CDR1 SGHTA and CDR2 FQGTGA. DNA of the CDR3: TGTGCCAGCAGTCCGGGACTAGCCCACAATGAGCAGTTCTTC. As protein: CASSPGLAHNEQFF.

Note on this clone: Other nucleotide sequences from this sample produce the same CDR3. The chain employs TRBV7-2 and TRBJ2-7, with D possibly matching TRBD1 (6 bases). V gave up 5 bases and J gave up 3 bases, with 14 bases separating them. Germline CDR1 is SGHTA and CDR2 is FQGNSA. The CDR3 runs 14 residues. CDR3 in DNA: TGTGCCAGCAGCCAAACGGGACAAGGCTACGAGCAGTACTTC. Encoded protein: CASSQTGQGYEQYF.

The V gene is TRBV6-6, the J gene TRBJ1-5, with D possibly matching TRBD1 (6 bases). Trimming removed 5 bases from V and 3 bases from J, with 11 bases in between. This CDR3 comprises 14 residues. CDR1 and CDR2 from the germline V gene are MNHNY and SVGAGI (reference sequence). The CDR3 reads CASSTGQPNQPQHF. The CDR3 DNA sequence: TGTGCCAGCAGTACCGGACAGCCCAATCAGCCCCAGCATTTT.

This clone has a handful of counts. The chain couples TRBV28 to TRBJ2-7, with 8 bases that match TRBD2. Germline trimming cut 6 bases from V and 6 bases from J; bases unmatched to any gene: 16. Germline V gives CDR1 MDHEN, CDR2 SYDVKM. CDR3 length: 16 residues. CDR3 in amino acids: CASSQTSSGSSREQYF. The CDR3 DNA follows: TGTGCCAGCAGCCAAACCTCCAGCGGGAGTAGTCGCGAGCAGTACTTC.

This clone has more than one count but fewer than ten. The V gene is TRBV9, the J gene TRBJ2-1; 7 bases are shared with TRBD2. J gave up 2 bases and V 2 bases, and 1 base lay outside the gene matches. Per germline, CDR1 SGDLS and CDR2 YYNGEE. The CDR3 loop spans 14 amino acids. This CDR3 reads CASSVSGTYNEQFF. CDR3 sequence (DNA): TGTGCCAGCAGCGTCAGCGGGACCTACAATGAGCAGTTCTTC. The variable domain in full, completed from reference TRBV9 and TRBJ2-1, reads DSGVTQTPKHLITATGQRVTLRCSPRSGDLSVYWYQQSLDQGLQFLIQYYNGEERAKGNILERFSAQQFPDLHSELNLSSLELGDSALYFCASSVSGTYNEQFFGPGTRLTVL.

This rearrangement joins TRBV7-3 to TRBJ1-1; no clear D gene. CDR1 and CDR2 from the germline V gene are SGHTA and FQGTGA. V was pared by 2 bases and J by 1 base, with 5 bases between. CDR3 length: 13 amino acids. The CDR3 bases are TGTGCCAGCAGCTTAGGCAGGAACACTGAAGCTTTCTTT. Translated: CASSLGRNTEAFF.

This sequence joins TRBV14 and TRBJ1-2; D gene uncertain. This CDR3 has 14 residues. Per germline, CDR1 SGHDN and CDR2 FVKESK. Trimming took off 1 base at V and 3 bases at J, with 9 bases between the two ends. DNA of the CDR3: TGTGCCAGCAGCCAAGTGTCACGGGACTATGGCTACACCTTC. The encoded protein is CASSQVSRDYGYTF.

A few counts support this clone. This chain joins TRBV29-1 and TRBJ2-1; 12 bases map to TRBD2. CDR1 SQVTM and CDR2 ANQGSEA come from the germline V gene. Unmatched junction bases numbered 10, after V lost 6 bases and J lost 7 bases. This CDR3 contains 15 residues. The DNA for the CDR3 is TGCAGCGTCGCGCGACTAGCGGGAGTAGGAAATGAGCAGTTCTTC. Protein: CSVARLAGVGNEQFF.

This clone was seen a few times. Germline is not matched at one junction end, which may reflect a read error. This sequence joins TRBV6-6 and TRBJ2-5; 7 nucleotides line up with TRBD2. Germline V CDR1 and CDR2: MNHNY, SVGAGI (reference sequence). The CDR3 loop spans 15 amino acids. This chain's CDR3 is CAISDLGGKKETQYF. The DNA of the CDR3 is TGTGCCATCAGTGATCTGGGGGGGAAAAAAGAGACCCAGTACTTC.